This T cell receptor (beta chain) was retrieved from a study of blood T cell repertoires in COVID-19. Looking at the study overall: Whether acute or convalescent, the COVID-19 samples came from the United States, Italy and Spain.

Germline assignment: CDR1 SGHNT and CDR2 YYREEE (reference sequence). V was pared by 2 bases and J by 7 bases, with 7 bases between. The CDR3 sequence is 13 residues long. In the original workflow: How many nucleated cells were present was estimated from reference gene primer amplification. Assay: immunoSEQ multiplex PCR; the TCRdb copy retains only in-frame clones and omits some. The V and J calls and the clone size are those of that table, but D and trimming were determined from the DNA. The table includes 97,000 or so clones, 87% detected once. The genes are TRBV5-4 and TRBJ1-6; perhaps TRBD1 as D (5 bases). The receptor was derived from a man between 45 and 60 years old with active COVID-19. The sequencing sample was made of peripheral blood. CDR3 region: CASSFQGNSPLHF. For the CDR3, the DNA is TGTGCCAGCAGCTTCCAGGGAAATTCACCCCTCCACTTT.